The sequence of this T cell receptor (beta chain) was determined in a study of blood T cell repertoires in COVID-19. Assay used: immunoSEQ multiplex PCR; TCRdb lists only in-frame clones, some missing. In the table there are 200,000 to 250,000 clones, 86% of which are singletons. CDR3 length: 13 residues. Looked up from germline, CDR1 is SGHTA and CDR2 is FQGTGA. With 0 bases removed from V and 0 bases from J, the gap between germline ends came to 2 bases. V gene TRBV7-3 combines with J gene TRBJ2-5; D gene ambiguous. This TCR derives from a woman aged 45 to 65 in a cohort exposed to, infected with or recovered from COVID-19 (not recorded which). The material sequenced was PBMCs or T cells enriched from blood (not recorded which). For the CDR3, the DNA is TGTGCCAGCAGCTTAACCAACCAAGAGACCCAGTACTTC. This sequence encodes CASSLTNQETQYF. The whole variable domain, remainder taken from reference TRBV7-3 and TRBJ2-5, is GAGVSQTPSNKVTEKGKYVELRCDPISGHTALYWYRQSLGQGPEFLIYFQGTGAADDSGLPNDRFFAVRPEGSVSTLKIQRTERGDSAVYLCASSLTNQETQYFGPGTRLLVL.